This T cell receptor (beta chain) was observed in a study of beta chain features in type 1 diabetes. The study reverse transcribed the entire isolated RNA, so it sequenced expressed TCRB transcripts. Sequencing was performed with immunoSEQ multiplex PCR; in TCRdb, only in-frame clones are kept and a portion is missing. The repertoire holds under 900,000 clones, 15% to 20% seen once, with about 0.02% in the top ten. This clone came up a few times. Its antigen is unknown. From germline, CDR1 is KGHSH and CDR2 LQKENI. The CDR3 totals 15 residues. Trimming removed 6 bases from V and 3 bases from J; junction bases left unmatched: 6. Overall study results and limits: VDJ junctions from type 1 diabetes patients carried fewer insertions and larger deletions.

The receptor was isolated from a woman under 30 in good health. What was sequenced was naive CD4+ T cells from blood. V usage is TRBV18 and J usage is TRBJ2-2; 8 bases map to TRBD2. CDR3 amino acids: CASSTGLDYTGELFF. CDR3 coding DNA: TGTGCCAGCTCTACGGGACTAGATTACACCGGGGAGCTGTTTTTT.